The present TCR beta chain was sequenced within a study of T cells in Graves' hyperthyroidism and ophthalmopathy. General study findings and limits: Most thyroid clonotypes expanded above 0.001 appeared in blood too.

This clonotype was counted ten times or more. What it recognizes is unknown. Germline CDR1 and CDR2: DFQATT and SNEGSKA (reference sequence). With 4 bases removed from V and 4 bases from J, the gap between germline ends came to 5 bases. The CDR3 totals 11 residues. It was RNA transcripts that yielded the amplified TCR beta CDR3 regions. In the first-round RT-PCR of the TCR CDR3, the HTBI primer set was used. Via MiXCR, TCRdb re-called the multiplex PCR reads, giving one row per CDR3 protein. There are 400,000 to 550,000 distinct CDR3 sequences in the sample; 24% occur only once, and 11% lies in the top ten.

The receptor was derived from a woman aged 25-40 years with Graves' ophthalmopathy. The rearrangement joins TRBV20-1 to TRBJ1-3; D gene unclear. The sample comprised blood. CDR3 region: CSATRGNTIYF. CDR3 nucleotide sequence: TGCAGTGCTACTCGGGGAAACACCATATATTTT.